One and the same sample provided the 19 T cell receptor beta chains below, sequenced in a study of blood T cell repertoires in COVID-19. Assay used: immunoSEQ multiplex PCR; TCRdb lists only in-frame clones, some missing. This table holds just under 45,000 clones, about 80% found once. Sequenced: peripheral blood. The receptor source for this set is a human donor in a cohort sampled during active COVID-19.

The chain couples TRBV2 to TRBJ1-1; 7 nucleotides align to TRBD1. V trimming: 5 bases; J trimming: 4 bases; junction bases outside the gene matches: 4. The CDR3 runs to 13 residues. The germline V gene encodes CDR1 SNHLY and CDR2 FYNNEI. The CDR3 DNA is TGTGCCAGCAGTCTGACAGGGCTCACTGAAGCTTTCTTT. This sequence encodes CASSLTGLTEAFF.

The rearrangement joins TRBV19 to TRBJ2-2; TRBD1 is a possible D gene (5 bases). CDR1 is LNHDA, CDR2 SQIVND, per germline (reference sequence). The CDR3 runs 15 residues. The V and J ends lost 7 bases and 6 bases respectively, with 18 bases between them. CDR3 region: CASTGPMGLAGELFF. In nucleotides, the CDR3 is TGTGCCAGTACCGGGCCGATGGGGCTGGCCGGGGAGCTGTTTTTT.

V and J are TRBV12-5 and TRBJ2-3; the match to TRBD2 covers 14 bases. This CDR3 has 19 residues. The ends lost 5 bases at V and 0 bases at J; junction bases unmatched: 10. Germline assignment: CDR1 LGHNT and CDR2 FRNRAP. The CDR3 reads CASGRGTSGGHASTDTQYF. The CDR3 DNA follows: TGTGCTAGTGGTAGGGGGACTAGCGGGGGCCACGCTAGCACAGATACGCAGTATTTT.

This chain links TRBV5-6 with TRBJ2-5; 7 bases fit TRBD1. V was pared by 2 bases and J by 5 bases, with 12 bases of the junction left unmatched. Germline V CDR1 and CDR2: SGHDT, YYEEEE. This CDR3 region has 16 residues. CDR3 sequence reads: CASSFRGTAPWETQYF. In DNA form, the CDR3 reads TGTGCCAGCAGCTTCCGAGGGACAGCGCCTTGGGAGACCCAGTACTTC. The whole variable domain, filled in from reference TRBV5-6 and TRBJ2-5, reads DAGVTQSPTHLIKTRGQQVTLRCSPKSGHDTVSWYQQALGQGPQFIFQYYEEEERQRGNFPDRFSGHQFPNYSSELNVNALLLGDSALYLCASSFRGTAPWETQYFGPGTRLLVL.

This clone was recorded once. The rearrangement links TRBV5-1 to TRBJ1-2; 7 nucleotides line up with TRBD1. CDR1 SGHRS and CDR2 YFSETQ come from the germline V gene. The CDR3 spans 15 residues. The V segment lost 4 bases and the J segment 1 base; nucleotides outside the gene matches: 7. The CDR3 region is CASSLDRAYNYGYTF. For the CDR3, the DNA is TGCGCCAGCAGCCTCGACAGGGCCTATAACTATGGCTACACCTTC. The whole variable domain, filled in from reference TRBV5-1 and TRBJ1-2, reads KAGVTQTPRYLIKTRGQQVTLSCSPISGHRSVSWYQQTPGQGLQFLFEYFSETQRNKGNFPGRFSGRQFSNSRSEMNVSTLELGDSALYLCASSLDRAYNYGYTFGSGTRLTVV.

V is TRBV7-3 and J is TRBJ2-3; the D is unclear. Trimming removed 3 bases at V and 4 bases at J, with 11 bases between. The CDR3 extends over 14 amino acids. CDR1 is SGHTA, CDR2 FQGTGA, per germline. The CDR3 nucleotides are TGTGCCAGCAGCTTGAACCAACTACCAGATACGCAGTATTTT. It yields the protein CASSLNQLPDTQYF.

The CDR3 reads CASSQERVEQFF. DNA of the CDR3: TGTGCCAGCAGCCAAGAGCGGGTTGAGCAGTTCTTC. J is TRBJ2-1 and V is TRBV14, with a possible D match to TRBD2 (5 bases). V dropped 0 bases and J dropped 9 bases, with 6 bases sitting between them. CDR3 length: 12 residues. Germline V lookup: CDR1 SGHDN, CDR2 FVKESK. Variable domain in full (rest from reference TRBV14 and TRBJ2-1): EAGVTQFPSHSVIEKGQTVTLRCDPISGHDNLYWYRRVMGKEIKFLLHFVKESKQDESGMPNNRFLAERTGGTYSTLKVQPAELEDSGVYFCASSQERVEQFFGPGTRLTVL.

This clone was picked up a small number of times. CDR3 residues: CASSFGGGEIGELFF. In DNA, the CDR3 is TGTGCCAGCAGCTTCGGCGGGGGGGAAATCGGGGAGCTGTTTTTT. J is TRBJ2-2 and V is TRBV7-6; TRBD2 aligns across 9 bases. Per the germline V gene, CDR1 is SGHVS and CDR2 is FNYEAQ. CDR3 length: 15 amino acids. Trimming cost V 3 bases and J 7 bases; bases outside gene matches: 6.

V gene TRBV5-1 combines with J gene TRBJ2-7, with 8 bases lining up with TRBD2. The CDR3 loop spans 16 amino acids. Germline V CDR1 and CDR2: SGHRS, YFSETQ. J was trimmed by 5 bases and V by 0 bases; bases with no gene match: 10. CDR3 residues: CASSLVAGGKGDEQYF. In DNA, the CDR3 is TGCGCCAGCAGCTTGGTTGCGGGGGGAAAGGGCGACGAGCAGTACTTC.

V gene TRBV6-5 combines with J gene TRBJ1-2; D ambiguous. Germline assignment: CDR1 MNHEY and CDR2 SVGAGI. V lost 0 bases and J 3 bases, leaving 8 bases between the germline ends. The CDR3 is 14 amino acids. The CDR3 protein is CASSYSGQYYGYTF. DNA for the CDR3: TGTGCCAGCAGTTACTCGGGCCAGTACTATGGCTACACCTTC.

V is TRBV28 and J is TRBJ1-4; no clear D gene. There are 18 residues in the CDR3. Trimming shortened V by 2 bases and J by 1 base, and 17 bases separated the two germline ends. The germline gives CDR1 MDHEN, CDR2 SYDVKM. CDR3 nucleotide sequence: TGTGCCAGCAGTTTAATGGCCCGCTCTTCTCGAACTAATGAAAAACTGTTTTTT. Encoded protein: CASSLMARSSRTNEKLFF.

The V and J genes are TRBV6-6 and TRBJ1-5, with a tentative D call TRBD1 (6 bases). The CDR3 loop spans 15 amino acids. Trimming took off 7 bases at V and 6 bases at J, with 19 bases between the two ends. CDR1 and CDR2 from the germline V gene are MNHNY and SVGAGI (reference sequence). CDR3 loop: CASTQRTGQLQPQHF. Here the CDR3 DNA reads TGTGCCAGCACCCAGCGGACCGGACAGCTTCAGCCCCAGCATTTT.

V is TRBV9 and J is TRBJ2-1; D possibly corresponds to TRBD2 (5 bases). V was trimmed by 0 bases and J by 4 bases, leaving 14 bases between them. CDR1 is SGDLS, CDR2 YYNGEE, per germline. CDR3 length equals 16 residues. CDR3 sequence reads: CASSVAGIPAYNEQFF. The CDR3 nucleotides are TGTGCCAGCAGCGTAGCGGGGATCCCGGCGTACAATGAGCAGTTCTTC.

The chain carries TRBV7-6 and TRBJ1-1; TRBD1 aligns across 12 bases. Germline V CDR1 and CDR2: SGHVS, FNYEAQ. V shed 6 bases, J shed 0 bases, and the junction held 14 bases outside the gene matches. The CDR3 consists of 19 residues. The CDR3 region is CASSTGTGGGLYMNTEAFF. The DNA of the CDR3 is TGTGCCAGCAGTACCGGGACAGGGGGCGGATTGTACATGAACACTGAAGCTTTCTTT.

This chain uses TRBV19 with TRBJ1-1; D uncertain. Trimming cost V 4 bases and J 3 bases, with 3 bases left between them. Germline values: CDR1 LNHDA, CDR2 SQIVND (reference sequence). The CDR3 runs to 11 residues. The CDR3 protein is CASSTYTEAFF. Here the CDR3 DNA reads TGTGCCAGTAGTACCTACACTGAAGCTTTCTTT.

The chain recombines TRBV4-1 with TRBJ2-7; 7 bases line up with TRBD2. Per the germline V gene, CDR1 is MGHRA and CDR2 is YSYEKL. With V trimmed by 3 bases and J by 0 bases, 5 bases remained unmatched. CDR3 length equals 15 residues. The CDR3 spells CASSHAGESSYEQYF. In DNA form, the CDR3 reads TGCGCCAGCAGCCACGCGGGAGAGAGCTCCTACGAGCAGTACTTC.

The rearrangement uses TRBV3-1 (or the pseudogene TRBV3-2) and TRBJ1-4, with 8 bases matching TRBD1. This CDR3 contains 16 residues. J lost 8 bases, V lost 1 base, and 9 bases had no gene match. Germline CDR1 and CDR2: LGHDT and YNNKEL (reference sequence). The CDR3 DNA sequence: TGTGCCAGCAGCCAAGCCTTCGGACAGGGTGAGGAAAAACTGTTTTTT. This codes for CASSQAFGQGEEKLFF.

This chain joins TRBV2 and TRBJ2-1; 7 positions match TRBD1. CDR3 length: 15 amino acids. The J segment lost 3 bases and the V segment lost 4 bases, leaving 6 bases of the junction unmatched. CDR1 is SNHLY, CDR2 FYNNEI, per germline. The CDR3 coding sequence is TGTGCCAGCAGTGGACGGACAGGCGTCTACAATGAGCAGTTCTTC. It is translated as CASSGRTGVYNEQFF.

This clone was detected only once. This CDR3 is CASSAGGEQFF. CDR3 nucleotide sequence: TGTGCCAGTAGTGCGGGTGGTGAGCAGTTCTTC. The V gene is TRBV19, the J gene TRBJ2-1; TRBD2 is a possible D gene (5 bases). V was shortened by 5 bases and J by 9 bases, with 8 bases between the two germline ends. The germline V gene encodes CDR1 LNHDA and CDR2 SQIVND (reference sequence). The CDR3 is 11 residues long.